Listed below are T cell receptor beta chains from one sample, sequenced in a study of T cell responses to AZD1222 COVID-19 vaccine. The table came from immunoSEQ multiplex PCR; TCRdb's copy has only in-frame clones and leaves some out. Altogether more than 85,000 clones are present, more than 75% being singletons, with the ten largest covering around 3.2%. The material was peripheral blood, obtained on day 0 of AZD1222 vaccination. These TCRs come from an adult in good health. The CDR3 runs from the conserved cysteine through the conserved F or W. D genes are given only for firm matches. The size field is filled for only some rows; it gives once, few, many or a size class.

J	V	size	D	CDR3	DNA
TRBJ2-2	TRBV7-2	once	.	CASSKGHGDTGELFF	TGTGCCAGCAGCAAAGGACATGGGGACACCGGGGAGCTGTTTTTT
TRBJ2-7	TRBV5-4	.	TRBD1	CASSLAGTGGYEQYF	TGTGCCAGCAGCTTGGCCGGGACAGGGGGATACGAGCAGTACTTC
TRBJ2-2	TRBV18	.	.	CASSPVGQTQRTGELFF	TGTGCCAGCTCACCGGTAGGGCAGACACAGCGGACCGGGGAGCTGTTTTTT
TRBJ2-7	TRBV7-9	.	.	CASSPQRSSYEQYF	TGTGCCAGCAGCCCCCAGAGGAGCTCCTACGAGCAGTACTTC
TRBJ2-7	TRBV6-2/TRBV6-3	few	.	CASSYSRGGNDEQYF	TGTGCCAGCAGTTACTCGAGGGGGGGTAACGACGAGCAGTACTTC
TRBJ1-2	TRBV7-9	.	.	CASSLALAGRGYTF	TGTGCCAGCAGCTTAGCCCTGGCAGGTCGTGGCTACACCTTC
TRBJ1-5	TRBV19	.	.	CASSIVPGSGNQPQHF	TGTGCCAGTAGTATAGTGCCGGGCTCGGGCAATCAGCCCCAGCATTTT
TRBJ2-5	TRBV5-1	.	TRBD1	CASSLALTGVGQETQYF	TGCGCCAGCAGCTTGGCCCTTACAGGGGTGGGCCAAGAGACCCAGTACTTC
TRBJ2-7	TRBV18	.	TRBD1	CASSKWDSYEQYF	TGTGCCAGCTCAAAATGGGACAGCTACGAGCAGTACTTC
TRBJ1-2	TRBV14	once	.	CASSQAVGVGGYTF	TGTGCCAGCAGCCAAGCTGTAGGGGTCGGTGGCTACACCTTC
TRBJ2-6	TRBV19	.	.	CASSFGSGANVLTF	TGTGCCAGTAGTTTTGGCTCTGGGGCCAACGTCCTGACTTTC
TRBJ2-3	TRBV29-1	.	.	CSVTPSDTQYF	TGCAGCGTCACACCTTCAGATACGCAGTATTTT
TRBJ2-5	TRBV19	.	.	CASSTQGNAETQYF	TGTGCCAGTAGTACACAGGGAAATGCAGAGACCCAGTACTTC
TRBJ1-2	TRBV7-2	.	.	CASSLKDPNYGYTF	TGTGCCAGCAGCTTAAAAGACCCTAACTATGGCTACACCTTC
TRBJ2-7	TRBV5-8	.	TRBD1	CASSFMLGTGRYEQYF	TGTGCCAGCAGCTTCATGCTGGGGACAGGGAGATACGAGCAGTACTTC
TRBJ1-2	TRBV4-2	.	TRBD1	CASSQVSGQGASRNYGYTF	TGTGCCAGCAGCCAAGTTTCGGGACAGGGGGCGTCCAGAAACTATGGCTACACCTTC
TRBJ1-2	TRBV27	.	.	CASRSGQLGGYTF	TGTGCCAGCAGATCGGGACAATTGGGGGGCTACACCTTC
TRBJ2-7	TRBV15	.	TRBD2	CATSRGGYSYEQYF	TGTGCCACCAGCCGGGGGGGGTACTCCTACGAGCAGTACTTC
TRBJ2-7	TRBV10-3	once	.	CAISDRDTTYEQYF	TGTGCCATCAGTGATCGGGACACGACCTACGAGCAGTACTTC
TRBJ2-7	TRBV9	.	.	CASSVALAHQQYF	TGTGCCAGCAGCGTAGCTTTGGCGCATCAGCAGTACTTC
TRBJ2-7	TRBV7-2	.	.	CASSFSYEQYF	TGTGCCAGCAGCTTCTCCTACGAGCAGTACTTC
TRBJ2-2	TRBV7-2	.	TRBD2	CASSLERGANTGELFF	TGTGCCAGCAGCCTAGAGCGGGGGGCTAACACCGGGGAGCTGTTTTTT
TRBJ2-2	TRBV2	.	.	CASSSLRGTGELFF	TGTGCCAGCAGTTCACTAAGGGGCACCGGGGAGCTGTTTTTT
TRBJ1-3	TRBV12-3/TRBV12-4	.	.	CASSLRSGNTIYF	TGTGCCAGCAGTTTGAGGTCTGGAAACACCATATATTTT
TRBJ1-1	TRBV3-1/TRBV3-2	once	TRBD1	CASSGTGETEAFF	TGTGCCAGTTCCGGGACAGGAGAAACTGAAGCTTTCTTT
TRBJ2-3	TRBV7-3	.	.	CASSPSPGTGTDTQYF	TGTGCCAGCAGCCCATCTCCGGGGACTGGTACAGATACGCAGTATTTT
TRBJ2-7	TRBV3-1/TRBV3-2	.	.	CASSPGRAYEQYF	TGTGCCAGCAGCCCAGGACGGGCCTACGAGCAGTACTTC
TRBJ1-3	TRBV18	.	.	CASSLRDRETAWGNTIYF	TGTGCCAGCTCCCTCCGGGACCGCGAGACCGCGTGGGGAAACACCATATATTTT
TRBJ2-3	TRBV6-5	.	TRBD1	CASFRGDTQYF	TGTGCCAGCTTCAGGGGGGATACGCAGTATTTT
TRBJ2-3	TRBV27	.	TRBD2	CASSFSGGASDTQYF	TGTGCCAGCAGTTTTAGCGGGGGGGCATCTGATACGCAGTATTTT
TRBJ1-3	TRBV7-6	.	.	CASSLSGATSGNTIYF	TGTGCCAGCTCACTCTCGGGAGCAACTTCTGGAAACACCATATATTTT
TRBJ2-7	TRBV6-5	.	TRBD2	CASRPWTSGAYEQYF	TGTGCCAGCAGACCCTGGACTAGCGGGGCCTACGAGCAGTACTTC
TRBJ2-3	TRBV10-3	.	TRBD1	CAIGTVNSDTQYF	TGTGCCATCGGGACAGTCAATTCAGATACGCAGTATTTT
TRBJ1-6	TRBV19	.	TRBD1	CASSPPDRRSSYNSPLHF	TGTGCCAGTAGTCCGCCGGACAGGCGGAGCTCCTATAATTCACCCCTCCACTTT
TRBJ1-2	TRBV5-6	.	.	CASSLGTVPSTNYGYTF	TGTGCCAGCAGCTTGGGGACAGTCCCCTCGACTAACTATGGCTACACCTTC
TRBJ1-1	TRBV6-5	.	TRBD1	CASRLQGVATEAFF	TGTGCCAGCAGGCTACAGGGGGTTGCCACTGAAGCTTTCTTT
TRBJ2-2	TRBV9	.	.	CASSGQFGELFF	TGTGCCAGCAGTGGACAATTCGGGGAGCTGTTTTTT
TRBJ2-1	TRBV7-2	once	.	CASSLGYRYNEQFF	TGTGCCAGCAGCTTAGGGTACAGGTACAATGAGCAGTTCTTC
TRBJ1-4	TRBV5-4	few	.	CASSWRGATNEKLFF	TGTGCCAGCAGCTGGAGGGGGGCAACTAATGAAAAACTGTTTTTT
TRBJ1-2	TRBV6-5	.	.	CASSFERHHGYTF	TGTGCCAGCAGTTTTGAACGGCACCATGGCTACACCTTC
TRBJ1-5	TRBV7-2	.	TRBD1	CASSLRSTGVVGQPQHF	TGTGCCAGCAGCTTACGGTCCACAGGGGTTGTTGGACAGCCCCAGCATTTT
TRBJ1-4	TRBV4-3	few	.	CASSQDRDMTNEKLFF	TGCGCCAGCAGCCAAGATAGGGACATGACTAATGAAAAACTGTTTTTT
TRBJ1-1	TRBV11-2	few	TRBD1	CASSRDRERAFF	TGTGCCAGCAGCCGGGACAGGGAGCGGGCTTTCTTT
TRBJ1-5	TRBV19	.	.	CASRGVGTGYYNQPQHF	TGTGCCAGTAGGGGCGTTGGGACGGGTTACTATAATCAGCCCCAGCATTTT
TRBJ1-5	TRBV7-2	.	.	CASSPKSGGNQPQHF	TGTGCCAGCAGCCCTAAATCGGGGGGCAATCAGCCCCAGCATTTT
TRBJ2-2	TRBV5-1	.	.	CASSLVGTDYTGELFF	TGCGCCAGCAGCTTGGTGGGGACGGACTACACCGGGGAGCTGTTTTTT
TRBJ1-2	TRBV18	.	TRBD1	CASSRDSNNYGYTF	TGTGCCAGCTCACGGGACAGTAATAACTATGGCTACACCTTC
TRBJ1-4	TRBV7-6	.	TRBD1	CASSLRDRVGEKLFF	TGTGCCAGCAGCTTACGGGACAGGGTTGGAGAAAAACTGTTTTTT
TRBJ2-7	TRBV2	.	TRBD2	CASSSSGGWGYEQYF	TGTGCCAGCAGCTCTAGCGGGGGGTGGGGCTACGAGCAGTACTTC
TRBJ2-1	TRBV19	.	.	CASSRGWGGNEQFF	TGTGCCAGTAGTCGCGGTTGGGGTGGCAATGAGCAGTTCTTC